The 9 T cell receptor beta chains below come from one sample, sequenced in a study of T cell responses to AZD1222 COVID-19 vaccine. TCRdb's table, derived via immunoSEQ multiplex PCR, lists solely in-frame clones and lacks some. The data contain about 94,000 clones, 85% of them singletons. The source was peripheral blood, collected 28 days after the second AZD1222 dose. These receptors all come from an adult who received the AZD1222 COVID-19 vaccine.

This clone was seen only a few times. The chain links TRBV5-4 to TRBJ2-3; 8 nucleotides match TRBD2. The V gene's germline CDR1 is SGHNT and CDR2 YYREEE (reference sequence). V trimming: 2 bases; J trimming: 5 bases; junction bases outside the gene matches: 1. This CDR3 spans 13 amino acids. Written as DNA, the CDR3 is TGTGCCAGCAGCTTAGCGGGAGAAGATACGCAGTATTTT. Translating gives CASSLAGEDTQYF.

The V call is TRBV6-4, the J call TRBJ2-3; 7 nucleotides agree with TRBD1. The ends lost 5 bases at V and 2 bases at J; junction bases unmatched: 4. CDR1 and CDR2 (germline): MRHNA, SNTAGT. CDR3 length equals 14 residues. The DNA of the CDR3 is TGTGCCAGCAGTTCACAGGGGTCCACAGATACGCAGTATTTT. Its translation: CASSSQGSTDTQYF.

This clone has only one observation. J is TRBJ1-1 and V is TRBV30; D remains unclear. The germline V gene has CDR1 GTSNPN and CDR2 SVGIG (reference sequence). CDR3 length equals 13 residues. The V end lost 3 bases, the J end lost 4 bases, and 12 bases lay between the germline ends. The chain's CDR3 is CAWSLLPGTEAFF. The DNA of the CDR3 is TGTGCCTGGAGCCTTCTTCCCGGCACTGAAGCTTTCTTT.

This sequence joins TRBV19 and TRBJ2-3, with TRBD2 identical over 10 bases. V trimming: 5 bases; J trimming: 1 base; junction bases outside the gene matches: 6. This CDR3 comprises 16 residues. The V gene's germline CDR1 is LNHDA and CDR2 SQIVND (reference sequence). The DNA of the CDR3 is TGTGCCAGTAGTTCAACTAGCGGGATGGGCACAGATACGCAGTATTTT. It translates to CASSSTSGMGTDTQYF. Looking up the rest from reference TRBV19 and TRBJ2-3 gives the full variable domain: DGGITQSPKYLFRKEGQNVTLSCEQNLNHDAMYWYRQDPGQGLRLIYYSQIVNDFQKGDIAEGYSVSREKKESFPLTVTSAQKNPTAFYLCASSSTSGMGTDTQYFGPGTRLTVL.

In this sample, this clone turned up a few times. The gene calls are TRBV5-1 and TRBJ2-5; a possible D gene is TRBD1 (5 bases). V was cut by 0 bases and J by 4 bases, with 7 bases left in between. CDR1 and CDR2 (germline): SGHRS, YFSETQ. The CDR3 totals 13 residues. The CDR3 DNA reads TGCGCCAGCAGCTTGGCGCAGGGAGAGACCCAGTACTTC. Its protein product is CASSLAQGETQYF.

This clone was found once. The chain joins TRBV5-1 to TRBJ1-2; 7 bases match TRBD1. The J segment lost 5 bases and the V segment lost 0 bases, leaving 4 bases of the junction unmatched. This CDR3 contains 14 residues. Per the germline V gene, CDR1 is SGHRS and CDR2 is YFSETQ. CDR3 DNA sequence: TGCGCCAGCAGCTTGGACAGGGGCATATATGGCTACACCTTC. Protein sequence: CASSLDRGIYGYTF.

The V call is TRBV2, the J call TRBJ1-1, with 9 bases lining up with TRBD1. Germline CDR1 reads SNHLY; CDR2 reads FYNNEI. The V gene end was trimmed by 6 bases and the J gene end by 1 base; junction bases not matched to a gene: 3. This CDR3 is built from 14 residues. The CDR3 loop reads CASRPGQGNTEAFF. The CDR3, as DNA: TGTGCCAGCAGACCGGGACAGGGGAACACTGAAGCTTTCTTT.

The rearrangement links TRBV4-1 to TRBJ2-7; TRBD2 agrees at 13 bases. Per the germline V gene, CDR1 is MGHRA and CDR2 is YSYEKL. The length of the CDR3 is 18 residues. The V and J ends lost 4 bases and 3 bases, in that order; junction bases with no gene match: 12. The CDR3 coding sequence is TGCGCCAGCAGCCGAGAACAGGGACTAGCGGGAATTAACTACGAGCAGTACTTC. Protein product: CASSREQGLAGINYEQYF.

The V gene is TRBV3-1 (or the pseudogene TRBV3-2), the J gene TRBJ2-5, with TRBD2 matching 11 bases. With V trimmed by 5 bases and J by 5 bases, 1 base remained unmatched. The CDR3 has 13 amino acids. Germline lookup yields CDR1 LGHDT and CDR2 YNNKEL (reference sequence). CDR3 bases: TGTGCCAGCAGCAGACTAGCGGGGGAGACCCAGTACTTC. It specifies CASSRLAGETQYF.